These 24 T cell receptor beta chains were all obtained from the same sample, sequenced in a study of cytomegalovirus exposure and HLA in healthy donors. Primers included in the PCR were 60 Vbeta and 13 Jbeta primers. Method: immunoSEQ multiplex PCR; TCRdb's copy keeps in-frame clones and lacks some. The data contain around 130,000 clones, over 60% of them seen just once; the ten biggest clones take up less than 2%. The source material was PBMCs. The receptors come from a man in his forties in good health and CMV-seronegative.

This chain links TRBV28 with TRBJ2-3, with D perhaps TRBD2 (7 bases). The V gene's germline CDR1 is MDHEN and CDR2 SYDVKM. V was cut by 2 bases and J by 1 base, with 10 bases left in between. This CDR3 is built from 15 residues. The CDR3 sequence: CASSLRGAGTDTQYF. The CDR3 DNA reads as TGTGCCAGCAGTTTACGGGGGGCGGGCACAGATACGCAGTATTTT.

The chain is built from TRBV11-2 and TRBJ2-7; 7 nucleotides agree with TRBD2. Germline-derived CDR1 and CDR2 are SGHAT and FQNNGV. The CDR3 sequence is 15 residues long. J gave up 2 bases and V 0 bases, and 4 bases lay outside the gene matches. The CDR3 region is CASSLEAGFTYEQYF. The CDR3 DNA reads TGTGCCAGCAGCTTAGAAGCGGGGTTCACCTACGAGCAGTACTTC.

The chain carries TRBV7-9 and TRBJ2-7; the D gene is possibly TRBD2 (5 bases). Germline V gives CDR1 SEHNR, CDR2 FQNEAQ (reference sequence). This CDR3 has 13 residues. Trimming shortened V by 2 bases and J by 7 bases, and 12 bases separated the two germline ends. The DNA of the CDR3 is TGTGCCAGCAGCTTACCTAGCACGGGGGAGCAGTACTTC. Encoded protein: CASSLPSTGEQYF.

The V and J genes are TRBV5-1 and TRBJ2-5, with D tentatively TRBD1 (6 bases). Germline-derived CDR1 and CDR2 are SGHRS and YFSETQ. Trimming shortened V by 4 bases and J by 2 bases, and 21 bases separated the two germline ends. The CDR3 loop spans 17 amino acids. The CDR3 reads CASSPGDHDRWQETQYF. CDR3 sequence (DNA): TGCGCCAGCAGCCCAGGGGACCACGATCGGTGGCAAGAGACCCAGTACTTC.

This clone was counted a few times. The genes are TRBV10-3 and TRBJ1-1, with D perhaps TRBD1 (5 bases). Per the germline V gene, CDR1 is ENHRY and CDR2 is SYGVKD. CDR3 length: 14 amino acids. The germline V and J ends were trimmed by 3 bases and 1 base, with 9 bases remaining between them. The CDR3 is CAISEAGKNTEAFF. In DNA form, the CDR3 reads TGTGCCATCAGTGAAGCAGGGAAGAACACTGAAGCTTTCTTT.

The genes are TRBV18 and TRBJ2-1; 10 bases line up with TRBD1. The germline gives CDR1 KGHSH, CDR2 LQKENI. CDR3 size: 14 residues. V lost 5 bases and J lost 9; bases outside the gene matches: 7. CDR3 amino acids: CASSSAGTGVEQFF. The CDR3 region has the DNA TGTGCCAGCTCATCTGCCGGGACAGGGGTTGAGCAGTTCTTC.

The chain recombines TRBV14 with TRBJ2-6, with D possibly TRBD1 on 5 matching bases. V lost 2 bases and J 1 base, leaving 6 bases between the germline ends. CDR1 is SGHDN, CDR2 FVKESK, per germline. This CDR3 is built from 15 residues. CDR3 region: CASSQRGSGANVLTF. In DNA form, the CDR3 reads TGTGCCAGCAGCCAAAGGGGTTCTGGGGCCAACGTCCTGACTTTC.

CDR3 DNA sequence: TGTGCCAGCAGCCTCCAGTCGGGTAATGAAAAACTGTTTTTT. This encodes CASSLQSGNEKLFF. The V call is TRBV7-2, the J call TRBJ1-4; D gene ambiguous. This CDR3 region has 14 residues. Deletions cut 5 bases from V and 4 bases from J, with 11 bases between. Germline CDR1 is SGHTA and CDR2 is FQGNSA.

The chain uses TRBV21-1 and TRBJ2-2; the D call of TRBD1 is as the table states it, not checked on the DNA. TRBV21-1 is noted as a pseudogene. The CDR3 extends over 16 amino acids. CDR3 in amino acids: CASSNKRGRWSGELFF. The CDR3, as DNA: TGTGCCAGCAGCAATAAGAGGGGGCGATGGTCCGGGGAGCTGTTTTTT.

J is TRBJ1-6 and V is TRBV6-1, with 8 bases lining up with TRBD1. The V segment lost 9 bases and the J segment 7 bases; nucleotides outside the gene matches: 5. Germline V gives CDR1 MNHNS, CDR2 SASEGT. This CDR3 is 13 amino acids long. CDR3 bases: TGTGCCAGTTCCCGGGACAGGAATTCACCCCTCCACTTT. Translating it yields CASSRDRNSPLHF.

The DNA of the CDR3 is TGTGCCATCAGTGAGGGAACAACGGGACAGGAGCAGTTCTTC. Protein sequence: CAISEGTTGQEQFF. The chain has TRBV10-3 and TRBJ2-1; 7 bases fit TRBD1. V dropped 2 bases and J dropped 10; count of bases not matched to a gene: 8. From germline, CDR1 is ENHRY and CDR2 SYGVKD. The CDR3 is 14 residues long.

The V call is TRBV7-9, the J call TRBJ1-2, with D unresolved. The CDR3 is 13 residues long. Germline CDR1 SEHNR, CDR2 FQNEAQ (reference sequence). Trimming shortened V by 7 bases and J by 8 bases, and 17 bases separated the two germline ends. The CDR3 DNA reads as TGTGCCAGCACCCAGGAGGTCCTCGGAGGCTACACCTTC. This codes for CASTQEVLGGYTF.

This sequence joins TRBV15 and TRBJ2-1; 9 nucleotides agree with TRBD1. The CDR3 sequence is 15 residues long. Germline loops: CDR1 LNHNV, CDR2 YYDKDF (reference sequence). The V and J ends lost 5 bases and 10 bases, in that order; junction bases with no gene match: 12. The chain's CDR3 is CATSVETGGGREQFF. Here the CDR3 DNA reads TGTGCCACCAGCGTGGAGACAGGGGGAGGGCGCGAGCAGTTCTTC.

This clone occurred a few times. This chain connects TRBV27 to TRBJ2-5; 8 bases align to TRBD2. Trimming cost V 0 bases and J 1 base; bases outside gene matches: 7. Germline assignment: CDR1 MNHEY and CDR2 SMNVEV (reference sequence). This CDR3 has 17 amino acids. This chain's CDR3 is CASSLSGPSGGQETQYF. The CDR3 DNA reads TGTGCCAGCAGTTTATCGGGTCCCAGCGGGGGCCAAGAGACCCAGTACTTC.

The CDR3 sequence is CASSVNSGGGRNIQYF. The CDR3, as DNA: TGTGCCAGCAGCGTAAATTCCGGCGGGGGGAGAAACATTCAGTACTTC. The chain couples TRBV9 to TRBJ2-4, with TRBD2 identical over 8 bases. The CDR3 contains 16 residues. CDR1 is SGDLS and CDR2 is YYNGEE in the germline V gene. The V and J ends lost 1 base and 6 bases, in that order; junction bases with no gene match: 9.

The CDR3 nucleotides are TGCGCCAGCAGCCCTACTCCCTCCTACGAGCAGTACTTC. Its protein product is CASSPTPSYEQYF. V gene TRBV5-1 combines with J gene TRBJ2-7; D call uncertain. Trimming took off 4 bases at V and 0 bases at J, with 8 bases between the two ends. Germline CDR1 SGHRS, CDR2 YFSETQ. This CDR3 comprises 13 residues.

The gene calls are TRBV7-9 and TRBJ2-7; 8 bases fit TRBD2. Germline values: CDR1 SEHNR, CDR2 FQNEAQ (reference sequence). This CDR3 comprises 16 residues. V gave up 2 bases and J gave up 2 bases; unmatched junction bases: 8. CDR3 in DNA: TGTGCCAGCAGCTTAATGATTGGCGGGGGGCCCTACGAGCAGTACTTC. This translates into CASSLMIGGGPYEQYF. The full variable domain, in which reference TRBV7-9 and TRBJ2-7 provide the parts outside the CDR3, is DTGVSQNPRHKITKRGQNVTFRCDPISEHNRLYWYRQTLGQGPEFLTYFQNEAQLEKSRLLSDRFSAERPKGSFSTLEIQRTEQGDSAMYLCASSLMIGGGPYEQYFGPGTRLTVT.

This clone was detected a few times. The gene calls are TRBV12-5 and TRBJ2-1, with 9 bases that match TRBD2. Germline V CDR1 and CDR2: LGHNT, FRNRAP. The CDR3 runs 17 residues. After removal of 0 bases from V and 5 bases from J, the junction contained 8 bases not matched to a gene. The CDR3 DNA reads TGTGCTAGTGGTTTGGTACAGGGCGGGAGGGCCCACAATGAGCAGTTCTTC. Translating it yields CASGLVQGGRAHNEQFF.

Notes on this clone: Germline and junction disagree at one end, which may indicate a read error. J is TRBJ2-6 and V is TRBV6-4, with TRBD1 matching over 7 bases. CDR1 and CDR2 (germline): MRHNA, SNTAGT. CDR3 length equals 16 residues. The CDR3 DNA sequence: TGTGCCAGCAGTCCTACAGACAGGGCTGGGGCCAACGGCCTGACTTTC. Encoded protein: CASSPTDRAGANGLTF.

There are a few counts of this clone. The chain joins TRBV12-5 to TRBJ2-7, with TRBD2 identical over 9 bases. This CDR3 region has 18 residues. V trimming: 3 bases; J trimming: 3 bases; junction bases outside the gene matches: 15. Germline V CDR1 and CDR2: LGHNT, FRNRAP. CDR3 sequence: CASGFFAERGAQNYEQYF. Written as DNA, the CDR3 is TGTGCTAGTGGTTTCTTCGCGGAGCGGGGGGCCCAAAACTACGAGCAGTACTTC. Together with reference TRBV12-5 and TRBJ2-7, the CDR3 gives the full variable domain: DARVTQTPRHKVTEMGQEVTMRCQPILGHNTVFWYRQTMMQGLELLAYFRNRAPLDDSGMPKDRFSAEMPDATLATLKIQPSEPRDSAVYFCASGFFAERGAQNYEQYFGPGTRLTVT.

The CDR3 nucleotides read TGTGCCAGCAGCGTAGACTTAAGGCGGGGCGAGCAGTACTTC. Translated, it gives CASSVDLRRGEQYF. The chain employs TRBV9 and TRBJ2-7; TRBD2 might be the D (6 bases). The CDR3 spans 14 residues. V lost 0 bases, J lost 6 bases, and 13 bases lay in between. CDR1 is SGDLS, CDR2 YYNGEE, per germline.

This chain links TRBV5-1 with TRBJ2-2, with D perhaps TRBD1 (6 bases). The V gene lost 4 bases and the J gene lost 0 bases, with 10 bases spanning the gap. Germline V gene sequence: CDR1 SGHRS, CDR2 YFSETQ. The length of the CDR3 is 15 residues. CDR3 sequence: CASSMDRANTGELFF. The CDR3 bases are TGCGCCAGCAGCATGGACAGAGCGAACACCGGGGAGCTGTTTTTT.

The sample holds a few counts of this clone. This chain joins TRBV6-4 and TRBJ1-1, with D possibly matching TRBD1 (6 bases). Germline CDR1 MRHNA, CDR2 SNTAGT. Trimming removed 6 bases at V and 8 bases at J, with 16 bases between. This CDR3 is 13 amino acids long. The CDR3 spells CASSFSGTSEAFF. The CDR3 DNA is TGTGCCAGCAGCTTTTCCGGGACATCGGAAGCTTTCTTT.

The CDR3 is CASSSPNYRNEQFF. The CDR3 coding sequence is TGTGCCAGCAGCTCTCCAAACTACCGGAATGAGCAGTTCTTC. V usage is TRBV11-1 and J usage is TRBJ2-1; D unclear. CDR1 is SGHAT, CDR2 FQDESV, per germline (reference sequence). The CDR3 consists of 14 residues. Trimming stripped 4 bases from V and 7 bases from J, with 14 bases between.